The next 4 T cell receptor beta chains were all read from a single sample in a study of PD-1 blockade in mismatch repair-deficient tumors. Repertoires were generated with immunoSEQ multiplex PCR, while TCRdb's copy carries only in-frame clones and drops some. This sample has 120,000 or so clones, with about nine tenths found just once. Sequencing used peripheral blood, obtained approximately 72 weeks after starting pembrolizumab. All receptors come from an adult with mismatch repair-deficient cancer.

This sequence joins TRBV5-1 and TRBJ1-1; TRBD1 aligns across 12 bases. The length of the CDR3 is 18 residues. Germline-derived CDR1 and CDR2 are SGHRS and YFSETQ. After removal of 0 bases from V and 0 bases from J, the junction contained 6 bases not matched to a gene. The CDR3 bases are TGCGCCAGCAGCTTGGCCCCGGGACAGGGGGCCCTGAACACTGAAGCTTTCTTT. It translates to CASSLAPGQGALNTEAFF. Full variable domain (missing parts from reference TRBV5-1 and TRBJ1-1): KAGVTQTPRYLIKTRGQQVTLSCSPISGHRSVSWYQQTPGQGLQFLFEYFSETQRNKGNFPGRFSGRQFSNSRSEMNVSTLELGDSALYLCASSLAPGQGALNTEAFFGQGTRLTVV.

The V call is TRBV9, the J call TRBJ2-1; 9 bases align to TRBD2. With V trimmed by 4 bases and J by 0 bases, 2 bases remained unmatched. Per germline, CDR1 SGDLS and CDR2 YYNGEE. The CDR3 length is 15 residues. The CDR3 is CASSISGSSYNEQFF. DNA for the CDR3: TGTGCCAGCAGCATTAGCGGGAGCTCCTACAATGAGCAGTTCTTC.

This clone showed up just a few times. The CDR3 is CASSSSATYEQYF. The CDR3 DNA reads as TGCGCCAGCAGTAGCTCCGCAACCTACGAGCAGTACTTC. The V call is TRBV5-1, the J call TRBJ2-7; no definite D call. Germline V gives CDR1 SGHRS, CDR2 YFSETQ. The CDR3 extends over 13 amino acids. Between the trimmed V and J ends, which lost 5 bases and 2 bases, there was a span of 11 bases.

The chain employs TRBV19 and TRBJ1-1; D is perhaps TRBD1 (5 bases). CDR3 length: 14 residues. The germline V gene encodes CDR1 LNHDA and CDR2 SQIVND (reference sequence). The germline V and J ends were trimmed by 4 bases and 0 bases, with 9 bases remaining between them. DNA for the CDR3: TGTGCCAGTAGTACGACAGAAATGAACACTGAAGCTTTCTTT. Amino acids: CASSTTEMNTEAFF.